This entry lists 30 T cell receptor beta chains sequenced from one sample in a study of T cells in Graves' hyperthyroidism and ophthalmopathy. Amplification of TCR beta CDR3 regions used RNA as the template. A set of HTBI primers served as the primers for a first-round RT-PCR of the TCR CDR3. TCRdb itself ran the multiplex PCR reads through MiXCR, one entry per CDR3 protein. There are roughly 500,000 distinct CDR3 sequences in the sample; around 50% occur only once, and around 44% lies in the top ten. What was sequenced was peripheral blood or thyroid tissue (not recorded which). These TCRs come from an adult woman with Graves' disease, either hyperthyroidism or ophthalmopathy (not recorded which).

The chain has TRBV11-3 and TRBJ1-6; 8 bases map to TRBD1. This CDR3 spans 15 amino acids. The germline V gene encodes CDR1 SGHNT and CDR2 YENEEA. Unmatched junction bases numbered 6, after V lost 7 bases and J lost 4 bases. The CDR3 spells CASTKGQDYNSPLHF. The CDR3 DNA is TGTGCCAGCACCAAGGGACAGGATTATAATTCACCCCTCCACTTT.

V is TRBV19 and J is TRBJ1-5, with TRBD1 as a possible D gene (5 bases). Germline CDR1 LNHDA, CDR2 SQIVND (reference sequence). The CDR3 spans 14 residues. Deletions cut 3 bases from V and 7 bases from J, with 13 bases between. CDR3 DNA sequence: TGTGCCAGTAGTATTATTGGGACTCAACAGCCCCAGCATTTT. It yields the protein CASSIIGTQQPQHF.

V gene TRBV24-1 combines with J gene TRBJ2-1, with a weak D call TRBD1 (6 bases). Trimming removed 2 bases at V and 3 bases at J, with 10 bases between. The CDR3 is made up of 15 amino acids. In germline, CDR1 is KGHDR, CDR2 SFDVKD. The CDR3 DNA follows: TGTGCCACCAGTGATTATCTGGACAGCTACAATGAGCAGTTCTTC. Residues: CATSDYLDSYNEQFF.

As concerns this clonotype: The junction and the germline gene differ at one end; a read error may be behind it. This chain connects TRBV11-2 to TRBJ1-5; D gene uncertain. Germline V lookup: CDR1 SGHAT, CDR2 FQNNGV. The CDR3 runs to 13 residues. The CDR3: CAGSPDPNQPQHF. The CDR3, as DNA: TGTGCCGGCAGCCCTGACCCCAATCAGCCCCAGCATTTT.

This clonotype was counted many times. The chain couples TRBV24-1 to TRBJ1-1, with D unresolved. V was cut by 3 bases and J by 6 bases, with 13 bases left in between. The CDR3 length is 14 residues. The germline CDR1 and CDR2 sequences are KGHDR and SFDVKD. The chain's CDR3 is CATSDPGRNSEAFF. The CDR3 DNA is TGTGCCACCAGTGATCCCGGGAGAAACTCTGAAGCTTTCTTT.

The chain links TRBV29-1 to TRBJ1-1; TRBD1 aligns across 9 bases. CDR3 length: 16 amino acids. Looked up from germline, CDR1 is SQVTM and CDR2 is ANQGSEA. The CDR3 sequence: CTDRGDREWGNTEAFF. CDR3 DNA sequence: TGCACCGATAGGGGGGACAGGGAGTGGGGGAACACTGAAGCTTTCTTT.

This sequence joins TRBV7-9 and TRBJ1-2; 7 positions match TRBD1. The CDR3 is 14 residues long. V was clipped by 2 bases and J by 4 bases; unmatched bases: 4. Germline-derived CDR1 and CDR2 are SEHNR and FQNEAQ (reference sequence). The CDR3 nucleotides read TGTGCCAGCAGCTTAATCAGGGGGATCTATGGCTACACCTTC. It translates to CASSLIRGIYGYTF.

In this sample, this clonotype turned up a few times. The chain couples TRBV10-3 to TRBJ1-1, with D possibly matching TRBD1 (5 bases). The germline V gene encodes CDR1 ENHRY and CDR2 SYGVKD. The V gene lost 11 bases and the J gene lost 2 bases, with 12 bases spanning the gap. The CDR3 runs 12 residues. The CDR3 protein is CAVGTDNTEAFF. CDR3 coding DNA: TGTGCCGTCGGGACGGATAACACTGAAGCTTTCTTT.

The CDR3 bases are TGTGCCAGCAGCTTATTAGCTCTTGAAGCTTTCTTT. As protein: CASSLLALEAFF. The chain joins TRBV7-9 to TRBJ1-1; no clear D. The CDR3 is 12 amino acids. Trimming took 2 bases from V and 7 from J, leaving 8 bases between them. CDR1 and CDR2 from the germline V gene are SEHNR and FQNEAQ (reference sequence).

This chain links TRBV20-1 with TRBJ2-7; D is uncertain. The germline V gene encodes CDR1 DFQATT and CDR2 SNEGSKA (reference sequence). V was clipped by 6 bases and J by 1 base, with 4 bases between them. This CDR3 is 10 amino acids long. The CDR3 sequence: CSAASYEQYF. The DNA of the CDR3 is TGCAGTGCCGCGTCCTACGAGCAGTACTTC.

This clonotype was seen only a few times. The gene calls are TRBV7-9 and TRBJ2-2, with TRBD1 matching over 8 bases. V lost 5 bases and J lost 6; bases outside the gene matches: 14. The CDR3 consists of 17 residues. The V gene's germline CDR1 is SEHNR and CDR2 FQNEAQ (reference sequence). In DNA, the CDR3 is TGTGCCAGCAGCCAAGAATCGCTGACAGGGGTTCCCGGGGAGCTGTTTTTT. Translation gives CASSQESLTGVPGELFF. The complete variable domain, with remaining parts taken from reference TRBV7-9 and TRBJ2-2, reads DTGVSQNPRHKITKRGQNVTFRCDPISEHNRLYWYRQTLGQGPEFLTYFQNEAQLEKSRLLSDRFSAERPKGSFSTLEIQRTEQGDSAMYLCASSQESLTGVPGELFFGEGSRLTVL.

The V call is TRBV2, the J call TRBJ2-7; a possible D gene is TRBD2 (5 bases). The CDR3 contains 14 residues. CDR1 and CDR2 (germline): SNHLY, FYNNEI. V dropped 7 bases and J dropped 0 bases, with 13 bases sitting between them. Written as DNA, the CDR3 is TGTGCCAGCACCCAGAGGAGGAGCTCCTACGAGCAGTACTTC. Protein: CASTQRRSSYEQYF.

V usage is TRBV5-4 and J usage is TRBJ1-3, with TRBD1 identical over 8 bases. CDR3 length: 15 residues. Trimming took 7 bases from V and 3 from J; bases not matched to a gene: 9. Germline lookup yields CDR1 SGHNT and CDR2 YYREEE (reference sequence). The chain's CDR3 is CASQQGESLGNTIYF. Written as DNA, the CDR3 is TGTGCCAGCCAACAGGGGGAGAGTCTTGGAAACACCATATATTTT.

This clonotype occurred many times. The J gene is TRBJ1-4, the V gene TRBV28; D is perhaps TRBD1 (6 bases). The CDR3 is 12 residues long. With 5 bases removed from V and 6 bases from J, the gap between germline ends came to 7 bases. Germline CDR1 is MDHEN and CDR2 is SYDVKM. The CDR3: CASSRQDEKLFF. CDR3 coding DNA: TGTGCCAGCAGTAGACAGGATGAAAAACTGTTTTTT.

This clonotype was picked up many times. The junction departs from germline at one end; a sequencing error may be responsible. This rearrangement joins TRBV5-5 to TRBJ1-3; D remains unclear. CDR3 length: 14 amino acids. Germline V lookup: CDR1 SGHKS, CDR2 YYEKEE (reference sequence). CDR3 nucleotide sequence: TGTGCCAGCAGCTTGGGAGGTGCTGGAAACACCGTATATTTT. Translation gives CASSLGGAGNTVYF.

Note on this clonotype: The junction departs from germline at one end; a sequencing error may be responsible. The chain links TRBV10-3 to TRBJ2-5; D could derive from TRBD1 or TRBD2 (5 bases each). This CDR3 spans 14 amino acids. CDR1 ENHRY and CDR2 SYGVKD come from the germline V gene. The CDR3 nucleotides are TGTGCCAGCAGTGTCCGGGACCTACAAGAGACCCAGTACTTC. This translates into CASSVRDLQETQYF.

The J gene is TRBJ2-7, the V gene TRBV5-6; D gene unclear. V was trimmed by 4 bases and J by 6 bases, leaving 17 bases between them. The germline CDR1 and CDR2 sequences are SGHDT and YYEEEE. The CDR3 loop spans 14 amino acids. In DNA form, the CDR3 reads TGTGCCAGCAGCCCCAGGCGCCTGGGTGGCGAGCAGTACTTC. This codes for CASSPRRLGGEQYF.

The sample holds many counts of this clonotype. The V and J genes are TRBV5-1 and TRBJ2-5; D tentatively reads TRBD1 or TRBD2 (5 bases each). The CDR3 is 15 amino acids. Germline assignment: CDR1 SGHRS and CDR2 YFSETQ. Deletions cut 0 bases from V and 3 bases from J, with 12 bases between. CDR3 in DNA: TGCGCCAGCAGCTTGGTGGGAAGAGGGGAAGAGACCCAGTACTTC. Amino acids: CASSLVGRGEETQYF. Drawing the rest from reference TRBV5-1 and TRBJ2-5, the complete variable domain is KAGVTQTPRYLIKTRGQQVTLSCSPISGHRSVSWYQQTPGQGLQFLFEYFSETQRNKGNFPGRFSGRQFSNSRSEMNVSTLELGDSALYLCASSLVGRGEETQYFGPGTRLLVL.

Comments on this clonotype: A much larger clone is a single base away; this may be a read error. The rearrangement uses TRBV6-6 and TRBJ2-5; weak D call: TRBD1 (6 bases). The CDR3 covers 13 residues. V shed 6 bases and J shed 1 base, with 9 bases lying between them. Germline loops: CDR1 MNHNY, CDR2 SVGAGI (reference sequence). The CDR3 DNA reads TGTGCCAGCAGGCAGGGGTCCCAAGAGACCCAGTACTTC. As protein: CASRQGSQETQYF.

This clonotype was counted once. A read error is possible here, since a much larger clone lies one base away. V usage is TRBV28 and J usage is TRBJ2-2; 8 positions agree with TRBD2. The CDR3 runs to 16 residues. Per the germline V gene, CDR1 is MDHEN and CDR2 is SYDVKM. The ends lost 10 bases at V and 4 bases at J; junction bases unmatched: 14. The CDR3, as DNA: TGTGCCATCAGGACCTCACTAGCGGCCCGCACCGGGGAGCTGTTTTTT. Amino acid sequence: CAIRTSLAARTGELFF.

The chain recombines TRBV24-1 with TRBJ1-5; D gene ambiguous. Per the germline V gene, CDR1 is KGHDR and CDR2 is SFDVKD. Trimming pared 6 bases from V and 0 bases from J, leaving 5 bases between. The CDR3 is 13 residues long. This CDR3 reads CATSPHSNQPQHF. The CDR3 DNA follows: TGTGCCACCAGTCCGCATAGCAATCAGCCCCAGCATTTT.

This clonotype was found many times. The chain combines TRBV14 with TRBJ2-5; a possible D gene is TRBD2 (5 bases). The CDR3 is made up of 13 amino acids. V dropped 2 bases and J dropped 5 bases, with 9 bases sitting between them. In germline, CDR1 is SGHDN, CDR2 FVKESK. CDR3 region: CASSQWRAETQYF. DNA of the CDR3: TGTGCCAGCAGCCAATGGCGGGCGGAGACCCAGTACTTC.

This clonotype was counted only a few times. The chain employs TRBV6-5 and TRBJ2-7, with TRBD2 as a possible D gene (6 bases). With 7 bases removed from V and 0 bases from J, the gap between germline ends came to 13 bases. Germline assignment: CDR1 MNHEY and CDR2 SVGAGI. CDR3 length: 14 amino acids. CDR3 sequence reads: CASTVAASSYEQYF. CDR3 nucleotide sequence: TGTGCCAGCACCGTAGCGGCGAGCTCCTACGAGCAGTACTTC.

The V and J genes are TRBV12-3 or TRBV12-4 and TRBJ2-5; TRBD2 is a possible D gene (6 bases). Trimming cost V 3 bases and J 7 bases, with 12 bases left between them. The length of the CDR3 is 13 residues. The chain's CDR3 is CASSFGGVGTQYF. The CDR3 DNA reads TGTGCCAGCAGTTTCGGGGGAGTAGGGACCCAGTACTTC.

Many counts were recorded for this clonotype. The CDR3 DNA follows: TGCGCCAGCAGCGCCCTTGGGCCGCCGCCCCAGCATTTT. Protein sequence: CASSALGPPPQHF. The chain employs TRBV4-1 and TRBJ1-5; D gene ambiguous. This CDR3 spans 13 amino acids. The V end was cut by 5 bases, the J end by 9 bases, with 14 bases between. The germline V gene encodes CDR1 MGHRA and CDR2 YSYEKL.

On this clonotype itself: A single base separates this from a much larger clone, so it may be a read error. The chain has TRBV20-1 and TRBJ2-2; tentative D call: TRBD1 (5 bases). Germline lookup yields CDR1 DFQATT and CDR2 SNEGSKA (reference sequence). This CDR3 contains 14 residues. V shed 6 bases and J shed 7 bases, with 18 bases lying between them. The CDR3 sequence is CSAPVSRGIGELFF. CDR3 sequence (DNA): TGCAGTGCGCCCGTCAGTAGGGGAATCGGGGAGCTGTTTTTT.

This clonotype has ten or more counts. The CDR3 is CASSPQGSGSPLHF. DNA of the CDR3: TGTGCCAGCAGCCCACAGGGGTCGGGTTCACCCCTCCACTTT. The V gene is TRBV7-2, the J gene TRBJ1-6, with 7 bases lining up with TRBD1. The V segment lost 5 bases and the J segment 9 bases; nucleotides outside the gene matches: 7. The CDR3 has 14 residues. Germline V gene lookup returns CDR1 SGHTA and CDR2 FQGNSA.

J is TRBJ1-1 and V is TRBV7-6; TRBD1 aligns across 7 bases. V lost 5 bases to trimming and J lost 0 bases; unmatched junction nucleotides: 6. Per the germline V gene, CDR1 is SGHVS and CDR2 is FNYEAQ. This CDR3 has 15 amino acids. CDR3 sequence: CASSARQGMNTEAFF. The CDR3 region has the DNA TGTGCCAGCAGCGCGAGACAGGGAATGAACACTGAAGCTTTCTTT.

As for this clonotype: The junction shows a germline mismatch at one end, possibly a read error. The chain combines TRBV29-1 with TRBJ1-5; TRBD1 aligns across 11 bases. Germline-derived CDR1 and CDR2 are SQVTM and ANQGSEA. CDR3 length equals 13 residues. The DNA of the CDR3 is TGCAGCGTTAGGGGACAGGGGGATCAGGCCCAGCATTTT. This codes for CSVRGQGDQAQHF.

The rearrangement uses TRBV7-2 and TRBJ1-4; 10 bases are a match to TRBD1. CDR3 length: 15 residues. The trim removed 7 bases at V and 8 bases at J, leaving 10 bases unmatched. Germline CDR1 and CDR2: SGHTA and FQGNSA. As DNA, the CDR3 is TGTGCCAGCATGGGAAGCGGGACAGGGGCCGAAAAACTGTTTTTT. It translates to CASMGSGTGAEKLFF.